Reported below is one TCR beta chain. Its specificity is unknown. The entry originates in a study of cytomegalovirus exposure and HLA in healthy donors. Sequenced by immunoSEQ multiplex PCR; TCRdb stores in-frame clones only, minus some. The table shows 90,000 to 110,000 clones, with roughly 90% occurring only once. The study, taken as a whole, reports: A few CMV-associated chains were confirmed in vitro to be specific for CMV antigens. The study labeled 150 to 200 TCR beta chains cytomegalovirus-associated.

The donors were part of the validation cohort of roughly 130 subjects. That cohort was separate from the first cohort, which comprised fewer than 800 subjects. The CDR3 covers 16 residues. Germline CDR1 SGHDT, CDR2 YYEEEE. The V end lost 3 bases, the J end lost 7 bases, and 20 bases lay between the germline ends. Material: PBMCs. V is TRBV5-6 and J is TRBJ1-5, with a weak D call TRBD1 (6 bases). This receptor was identified in a woman in her late teens or twenties in good health and CMV-seronegative. CDR3 sequence reads: CASSSRWTEGNQPQHF. The CDR3 bases are TGTGCCAGCAGCTCAAGATGGACAGAAGGGAACCAGCCCCAGCATTTT.